At least ten counts were recorded for the clone carrying this TCR beta chain. The data originate from a study of human T cells and chemical hapten exposure. Study-level information: Investigators sensitized roughly 2 cm by roughly 2 cm of upper inner arm skin with 2% DPC. Minor volume differences among pooled libraries chiefly drove per-sample TCR yield variation. Patches with 0.01% DPC went on the upper back, and the tests were read at 6 days.

Time point reported: pre-sensitization, week 0. Treatment denoted: therapeutic diphenylcyclopropenone sensitization with weekly scalp DPC. The V end lost 4 bases, the J end lost 0 bases, and 16 bases lay between the germline ends. The length of the CDR3 is 17 residues. Germline loops: CDR1 SEHNR, CDR2 FQNEAQ (reference sequence). Separate cDNA molecules received unique molecular identifiers, which the library attached to them. TCRdb re-derived calls from the RACE reads in MiXCR, one entry per CDR3 protein. The repertoire holds approximately 370,000 distinct CDR3 sequences, approximately 5% seen once, with about 8.2% in the top ten.

V usage is TRBV7-9 and J usage is TRBJ2-1, with D perhaps matching TRBD2 (5 bases). This receptor was taken from a woman between 18 and 30 years old with alopecia areata. Some clones in this sample may be carry-over from other donors' samples. The sample was whole blood, taken in connection with sensitization to the hapten diphenylcyclopropenone (DPC). The CDR3 DNA reads as TGTGCCAGCAGCTCCCAGCGCGGGTTGAGCTCCTACAATGAGCAGTTCTTC. This encodes CASSSQRGLSSYNEQFF. Looking up the rest from reference TRBV7-9 and TRBJ2-1 gives the full variable domain: DTGVSQNPRHKITKRGQNVTFRCDPISEHNRLYWYRQTLGQGPEFLTYFQNEAQLEKSRLLSDRFSAERPKGSFSTLEIQRTEQGDSAMYLCASSSQRGLSSYNEQFFGPGTRLTVL.